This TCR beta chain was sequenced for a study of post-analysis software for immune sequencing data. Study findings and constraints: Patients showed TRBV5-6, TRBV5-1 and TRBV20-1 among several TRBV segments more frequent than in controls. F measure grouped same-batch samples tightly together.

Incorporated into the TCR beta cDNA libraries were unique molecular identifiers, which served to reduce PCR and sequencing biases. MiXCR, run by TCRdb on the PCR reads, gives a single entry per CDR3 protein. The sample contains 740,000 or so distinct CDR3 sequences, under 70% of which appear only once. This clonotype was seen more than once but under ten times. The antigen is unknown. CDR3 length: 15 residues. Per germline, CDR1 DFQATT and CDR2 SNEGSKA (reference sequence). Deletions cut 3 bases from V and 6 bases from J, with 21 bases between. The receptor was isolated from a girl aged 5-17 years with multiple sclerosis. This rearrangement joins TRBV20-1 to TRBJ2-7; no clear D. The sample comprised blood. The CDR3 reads CSASTRLGLFGEQYF. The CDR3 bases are TGCAGTGCTAGTACCCGTTTGGGCCTGTTCGGCGAGCAGTACTTC.